A selection of T cell receptor beta chains follows, all from one sample in a study of response to subunit inactivated influenza vaccine. TCRdb processed the RT-PCR reads anew with MiXCR; each CDR3 protein has one entry. Counted here are some 570,000 distinct CDR3 sequences, about 11% occurring once; the ten biggest clones make up 8% to 13%. These data also featured in a second study, about T cells expressing NK-cell markers.

This sample comprised PBMCs from blood, obtained on the day of vaccination. The receptors were gathered from a man aged 50 to 60 who received an inactivated influenza vaccine. Both conserved end residues are part of each CDR3. Fields, in order: V gene, clone size, J gene, D gene, CDR3 DNA, CDR3 protein. The D gene is left open where the match is weak. Where a row states a size, it is once, few, many or the class of an expanded clone; other rows omit it.

>TRBV7-3|few|TRBJ2-3|.
TGTGCCAGCAGCCGAACCGGGGTGATAACAGATACGCAGTATTTT
CASSRTGVITDTQYF
>TRBV7-2|few|TRBJ1-2|.
TGTGCCAGCAGCCCGGACGGCTATGGCTACACCTTC
CASSPDGYGYTF
>TRBV29-1|.|TRBJ2-3|TRBD1
TGCAGCGACCGAGTACAGGGGGCGGGAACAGATACGCAGTATTTT
CSDRVQGAGTDTQYF
>TRBV18|few|TRBJ1-1|.
TGTGCCAGCTCACAACAGCCTCCGAACACTGAAGCTTTCTTT
CASSQQPPNTEAFF
>TRBV5-1|few|TRBJ2-5|TRBD1
TGCGCCAGCAGCTCGGGGACAGCTCGGGAGACCCAGTACTTC
CASSSGTARETQYF
>TRBV4-3|.|TRBJ1-2|.
TGCGCCAGCAGCCAAGCCCATGGCATCGGGCAGACGAGGCTTAACTATGGCTACACCTTC
CASSQAHGIGQTRLNYGYTF
>TRBV24-1|many|TRBJ2-7|TRBD1
TGTGCCACCAGTGACAAAGACAGGGCCCTTACCTACGAGCAGTACTTC
CATSDKDRALTYEQYF
>TRBV7-9|.|TRBJ2-7|.
TGTGCCAGTGCCGGGACACACTACGAGCAGTACTTC
CASAGTHYEQYF
>TRBV5-1|.|TRBJ2-5|.
TGCGCCAGCAGTTCATTAGGGATGGAGACCCAGTACTTC
CASSSLGMETQYF
>TRBV18|few|TRBJ2-7|.
TGTGCCAGCTCACCAGGTCCTCCGAGGGACGAGCAGTACTTC
CASSPGPPRDEQYF
>TRBV2|few|TRBJ1-5|.
TGTGCCAGCAGTGTTCGTGGCGGCAATCAGCCCCAGCATTTT
CASSVRGGNQPQHF
>TRBV5-6|.|TRBJ2-1|.
TGTGCCAGCAGCTTGTCTAGCATAGGGTACAATGAGCAGTTCTTC
CASSLSSIGYNEQFF
>TRBV25-1|few|TRBJ2-3|TRBD2
TGTGCCAGCAGCGTAGCGGGAGCGTCAGATACGCAGTATTTT
CASSVAGASDTQYF
>TRBV6-5|.|TRBJ2-7|.
TGTGCCAGCAGTTACTCGGGGGGGCGGAGTGGTTACGAGCAGTACTTC
CASSYSGGRSGYEQYF
>TRBV3-1|.|TRBJ2-7|TRBD1
TGTGCCAGCAGCCAAGACCGAACAGGGGGAACCTACGAGCAGTACTTC
CASSQDRTGGTYEQYF
>TRBV20-1|.|TRBJ1-3|.
TGCAGTGCTAGAGTTGGCCAGTCTGGAAACACCATATATTTT
CSARVGQSGNTIYF
>TRBV5-6|.|TRBJ1-2|.
TGTGCCAGCCGATCGGAGGGGGGCAACTATGGCTACACCTTC
CASRSEGGNYGYTF
>TRBV12-3/TRBV12-4|few|TRBJ2-3|.
TGTGCCAGCAGTGCGGACGGGACCACCACAGATACGCAGTATTTT
CASSADGTTTDTQYF
>TRBV20-1|.|TRBJ2-2|TRBD2
TGCAGTGCTAAGCTAGCGGGAGGGGGAAACGGGGAGCTGTTTTTT
CSAKLAGGGNGELFF
>TRBV12-3/TRBV12-4|few|TRBJ2-2|.
TGTGCCAGCAGACCAGAAACCGGGGAGCTGTTTTTT
CASRPETGELFF
>TRBV29-1|.|TRBJ2-1|TRBD2
TGCAGCGTTGCCCGCATACTAGCGGGGGAAGACAATGAGCAGTTCTTC
CSVARILAGEDNEQFF
>TRBV12-3/TRBV12-4|.|TRBJ2-7|.
TGTGCCAGCACCCAATCGAGGGAAATCTACGAGCAGTACTTC
CASTQSREIYEQYF
>TRBV28|few|TRBJ2-5|.
TGTGCCAGCAGGGGTGGAGGGAAGGAGACCCAGTACTTC
CASRGGGKETQYF
>TRBV4-3|.|TRBJ1-4|.
TGCGCCAGCAGCCAAGAGTGGCCGCGAACGGGGCGGGAAAAACTGTTTTTT
CASSQEWPRTGREKLFF
>TRBV3-1|few|TRBJ2-3|.
TGTGCCAGCAGCCAAGATTGGCAGTTCCTCACAGATACGCAGTATTTT
CASSQDWQFLTDTQYF
>TRBV5-1|few|TRBJ2-5|.
TGCGCCAGCAGCTTGGGCAGGCCACTTGAAGAGACCCAGTACTTC
CASSLGRPLEETQYF
>TRBV2|few|TRBJ2-7|TRBD1
TGTGCCAGCAGGGACAGGGAGAGCTCCTACGAGCAGTACTTC
CASRDRESSYEQYF
>TRBV6-1|.|TRBJ2-5|TRBD1
TGTGCCAGCACCCGACAGGGGGAAGAGACCCAGTACTTC
CASTRQGEETQYF
>TRBV7-2|few|TRBJ2-1|.
TGTGCCAGCAGCTTAGGAGCGGAGGTTTCGCAGTTCTTC
CASSLGAEVSQFF
>TRBV5-6|few|TRBJ1-4|.
TGTGCCAGCAGCTTTATCAGGGGCAATGAAAAACTGTTTTTT
CASSFIRGNEKLFF
>TRBV10-3|.|TRBJ2-7|TRBD1
TGTGCCATCAGACCCGGGACAGGGGGTGGCGAGCAGTACTTC
CAIRPGTGGGEQYF
>TRBV28|few|TRBJ1-2|.
TGTGCCAGCAGAGCCTCCGGGCGCACATATGGCTACACCTTC
CASRASGRTYGYTF
>TRBV10-2|few|TRBJ1-1|.
TGCGCCAGCATTTCGGAGACAGCCGTGAACACTGAAGCTTTCTTT
CASISETAVNTEAFF
>TRBV20-1|.|TRBJ2-3|TRBD1
TGCAGTGGGTCCCGGGACAGGGCCTCAGATACGCAGTATTTT
CSGSRDRASDTQYF
>TRBV7-9|few|TRBJ2-7|TRBD1
TGTGCCAGCACTCTAACAGGGGATTGGGAGCAGTACTTC
CASTLTGDWEQYF
>TRBV2|few|TRBJ2-1|.
TGTGCCACCGCCTATAGCAGGACCTACAATGAGCAGTTCTTC
CATAYSRTYNEQFF
>TRBV4-3|many|TRBJ2-1|.
TGCGCCAGCAGCCAAGGCGTCGGGAATGAGCAGTTCTTC
CASSQGVGNEQFF
>TRBV29-1|few|TRBJ1-1|.
TGCAGCGTTGTTCGGGGCGAGGGGACTGAAGCTTTCTTT
CSVVRGEGTEAFF
>TRBV20-1|.|TRBJ2-7|.
TGCAGTGCTAGAGCCGGTTCGGGGGGCGTCAACGAGCAGTACTTC
CSARAGSGGVNEQYF
>TRBV2|few|TRBJ2-7|TRBD1
TGTGCCAGCAGTAAAGACAGGGGTTTGATCAGGCCAAGCGAGCAGTACTTC
CASSKDRGLIRPSEQYF
>TRBV27|few|TRBJ1-5|.
TGTGCCAGCAGTTTAAGCTCCCATAGCAATCAGCCCCAGCATTTT
CASSLSSHSNQPQHF